A selection of T cell receptor beta chains follows, all from one sample in a study of shared clonotypes between healthy human individuals. The protocol was immunoSEQ multiplex PCR, while the TCRdb copy is restricted to in-frame clones and leaves out a portion. This table holds over 850,000 clones, 70% to 80% found once. Sequencing was done on a sample of memory CD4+ T cells from PBMCs. The receptors were sampled from a man in his late teens or twenties in good health. Some clones in this sample may be carry-over from other donors' samples. Each CDR3 is given with its conserved first and last residue. The D gene is left open where the match is weak. The listing skips clone size in some rows; elsewhere it reads once, few, many or a size class.

.	TRBV18	.	15	TRBJ1-2	CASSPLPTDFYGYTF	TGTGCCAGCTCACCCCTACCGACAGATTTCTATGGCTACACCTTC
few	TRBV6-6	.	14	TRBJ2-1	CASSYGSSYNEQFF	TGTGCCAGCAGTTACGGAAGCTCCTACAATGAGCAGTTCTTC
once	TRBV9	TRBD1	15	TRBJ1-2	CASSVVGQGAEGYTF	TGTGCCAGCAGCGTAGTCGGTCAGGGGGCCGAGGGCTACACCTTC
.	TRBV9	.	14	TRBJ2-5	CASSYGSRGETQYF	TGTGCCAGCAGCTACGGGAGCCGTGGGGAGACCCAGTACTTC
.	TRBV23-1	.	17	TRBJ2-4	CASSQGFSGLAKNIQYF	TGCGCCAGCAGTCAAGGTTTTAGCGGCCTAGCCAAAAACATTCAGTACTTC
.	TRBV28	.	13	TRBJ2-2	CASYREDTGELFF	TGTGCCAGTTACAGGGAGGACACCGGGGAGCTGTTTTTT
few	TRBV15	.	13	TRBJ2-7	CATSREYSYEQYF	TGTGCCACCAGCAGAGAGTACTCCTACGAGCAGTACTTC
.	TRBV9	TRBD1	14	TRBJ1-1	CASSRTGANTEAFF	TGTGCCAGCAGCCGGACAGGGGCGAACACTGAAGCTTTCTTT
.	TRBV12-2	.	13	TRBJ2-1	CASRSRPYNEQFF	TGTGCAAGTCGCTCCAGACCGTACAATGAGCAGTTCTTC
.	TRBV19	TRBD1	15	TRBJ1-4	CASSISGTGLEKLFF	TGTGCCAGTAGTATATCTGGGACAGGGTTGGAAAAACTGTTTTTT
.	TRBV14	.	13	TRBJ1-5	CASSQDRNQPQHF	TGTGCCAGCAGCCAAGACCGCAATCAGCCCCAGCATTTT
.	TRBV28	.	15	TRBJ1-1	CASSLFARRGTEAFF	TGTGCCAGCAGTTTATTTGCGAGGAGGGGCACTGAAGCTTTCTTT
few	TRBV6-5	.	14	TRBJ1-4	CASPPGEVYEKLFF	TGTGCCAGCCCCCCCGGGGAGGTCTATGAAAAACTGTTTTTT
.	TRBV2	TRBD2	14	TRBJ2-1	CASSAGLAGGEQFF	TGTGCCAGCAGTGCGGGACTAGCGGGCGGCGAGCAGTTCTTC
.	TRBV25-1	.	13	TRBJ1-2	CASSEWQGFGYTF	TGTGCCAGCAGTGAATGGCAGGGTTTTGGCTACACCTTC
.	TRBV2	TRBD2	12	TRBJ2-7	CASGRGDYEQYF	TGTGCCAGCGGGAGGGGCGACTACGAGCAGTACTTC
.	TRBV28	.	12	TRBJ1-2	CASSPGAHGYTF	TGTGCCAGCAGTCCGGGGGCGCATGGCTACACCTTC
many	TRBV7-6	.	14	TRBJ1-3	CASSRRSSGNTIYF	TGTGCCAGCAGCCGGCGGAGCTCTGGAAACACCATATATTTT
.	TRBV7-2	.	14	TRBJ2-7	CASCKGRSSYEQYF	TGTGCCAGCTGTAAGGGAAGGAGCTCCTACGAGCAGTACTTC
.	TRBV5-1	TRBD2	16	TRBJ2-1	CASSGTSGIVGNEQFF	TGCGCCAGCAGCGGGACTAGCGGGATAGTGGGTAATGAGCAGTTCTTC
.	TRBV7-2	.	16	TRBJ2-7	CASSRQARRDSYEQYF	TGTGCCAGCTCCCGACAGGCTAGGAGGGACTCCTACGAGCAGTACTTC
.	TRBV19	.	15	TRBJ1-1	CASREWDTPYAEAFF	TGTGCCAGTAGAGAGTGGGACACACCTTACGCTGAAGCTTTCTTT
.	TRBV11-2	TRBD2	15	TRBJ2-1	CASSLQGLEDNEQFF	TGTGCCAGCAGCTTACAGGGACTAGAGGACAATGAGCAGTTCTTC
.	TRBV9	.	15	TRBJ1-5	CASSSLGRSNQPQHF	TGTGCCAGCAGCTCTTTGGGCAGGTCGAATCAGCCCCAGCATTTT
.	TRBV6-1	.	11	TRBJ2-2	CASKPPGELFF	TGTGCCAGCAAACCCCCCGGGGAGCTGTTTTTT
.	TRBV27	.	14	TRBJ1-2	CASSSGERAAGYTF	TGTGCCAGCAGCTCCGGGGAAAGGGCCGCTGGCTACACCTTC
.	TRBV7-9	.	15	TRBJ2-3	CASSLGRRATDTQYF	TGTGCCAGCAGCTTAGGAAGACGGGCCACAGATACGCAGTATTTT
few	TRBV7-2	.	12	TRBJ2-3	CASSPPPDTQYF	TGTGCCAGCAGCCCGCCTCCAGATACGCAGTATTTT
.	TRBV7-8	.	15	TRBJ2-7	CASSEGDGSSYEQYF	TGTGCCAGCAGCGAGGGGGACGGCTCCTCCTACGAGCAGTACTTC
.	TRBV27	.	13	TRBJ1-5	CASSSLAIGSQHF	TGTGCCAGCAGTAGTCTTGCCATCGGCAGCCAGCATTTT
once	TRBV5-1	TRBD2	13	TRBJ2-7	CASSYNGGYEQYF	TGCGCCAGCAGCTACAACGGGGGGTACGAGCAGTACTTC
.	TRBV10-2	.	13	TRBJ2-7	CASGQQTNYEQYF	TGCGCCAGCGGGCAACAGACGAACTACGAGCAGTACTTC
.	TRBV20-1	.	11	TRBJ2-3	CSGGPADTQYF	TGCAGCGGGGGGCCCGCAGATACGCAGTATTTT
.	TRBV2	.	13	TRBJ2-5	CASSDGVGETQYF	TGTGCCAGCAGTGACGGGGTTGGGGAGACCCAGTACTTC
.	TRBV4-1	.	15	TRBJ1-3	CASSQGSLNLNTIYF	TGCGCCAGCAGCCAAGGGTCCCTGAATCTAAACACCATATATTTT
.	TRBV18	TRBD2	15	TRBJ2-3	CASSPSAGVADTQYF	TGTGCCAGCTCACCATCGGCGGGAGTGGCAGATACGCAGTATTTT
few	TRBV29-1	.	13	TRBJ1-2	CSVEDRRGQGYTF	TGCAGCGTTGAAGATCGCCGGGGGCAGGGCTACACCTTC
once	TRBV5-1	TRBD1	13	TRBJ1-2	CASSGTGDYGYTF	TGCGCCAGCAGCGGGACAGGGGATTATGGCTACACCTTC
.	TRBV7-2	.	16	TRBJ2-7	CASSFASGPKTYEQYF	TGTGCCAGCAGTTTTGCCTCGGGGCCGAAAACCTACGAGCAGTACTTC
few	TRBV2	.	14	TRBJ2-3	CASTLVWGTDTQYF	TGTGCCAGCACCCTAGTCTGGGGCACAGATACGCAGTATTTT
.	TRBV5-8	TRBD1	17	TRBJ2-2	CASSLALGTGNTGELFF	TGTGCCAGCAGCTTGGCCCTGGGGACAGGGAACACCGGGGAGCTGTTTTTT
.	TRBV30	.	12	TRBJ2-7	CAWDPSGLEQYF	TGTGCCTGGGACCCCTCCGGGCTCGAGCAGTACTTC
.	TRBV28	.	12	TRBJ2-7	CASQEGSYEQYF	TGTGCCAGCCAAGAGGGATCCTACGAGCAGTACTTC
.	TRBV7-3	TRBD1	14	TRBJ1-1	CASSPDRGRNEAFF	TGTGCCAGCAGCCCCGACAGGGGAAGGAATGAAGCTTTCTTT
.	TRBV27	TRBD2	15	TRBJ2-1	CASSLFGGIYNEQFF	TGTGCCAGCAGTTTATTCGGGGGGATCTACAATGAGCAGTTCTTC